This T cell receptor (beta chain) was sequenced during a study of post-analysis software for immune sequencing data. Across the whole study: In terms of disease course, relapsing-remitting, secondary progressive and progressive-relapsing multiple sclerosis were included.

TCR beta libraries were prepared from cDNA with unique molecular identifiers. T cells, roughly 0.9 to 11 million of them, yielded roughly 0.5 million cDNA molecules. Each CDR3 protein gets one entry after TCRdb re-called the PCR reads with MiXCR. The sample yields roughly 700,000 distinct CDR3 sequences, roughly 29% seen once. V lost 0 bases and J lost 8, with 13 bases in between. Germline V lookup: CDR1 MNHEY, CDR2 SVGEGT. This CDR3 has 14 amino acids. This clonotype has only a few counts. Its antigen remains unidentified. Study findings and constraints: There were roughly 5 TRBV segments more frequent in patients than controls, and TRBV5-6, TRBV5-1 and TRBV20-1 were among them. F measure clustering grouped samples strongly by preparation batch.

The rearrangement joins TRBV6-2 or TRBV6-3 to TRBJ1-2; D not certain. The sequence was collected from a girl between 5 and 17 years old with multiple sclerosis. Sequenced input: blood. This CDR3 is CASSYSSWTLGYTF. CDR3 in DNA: TGTGCCAGCAGTTACTCGAGTTGGACGCTCGGCTACACCTTC.